This T cell receptor (beta chain) was obtained from a study of blood T cell repertoires in COVID-19. The ends lost 4 bases at V and 1 base at J; junction bases unmatched: 3. CDR3 length equals 15 residues. Germline loops: CDR1 LGHDT, CDR2 YNNKEL (reference sequence). TCRdb keeps only in-frame clones here, not all; method: immunoSEQ multiplex PCR. The table has some 80,000 clones, roughly 84% seen once. This sequence was found in a man in his 60s with COVID-19, enrolled during active disease. The chain couples TRBV3-1 (or the pseudogene TRBV3-2) to TRBJ2-1; 8 bases fit TRBD2. The sample consisted of peripheral blood. In nucleotides, the CDR3 is TGTGCCAGCAGCCTTCTAGCGGGTTCCTACAATGAGCAGTTCTTC. Translation gives CASSLLAGSYNEQFF.